This T cell receptor (beta chain) was profiled in a study of blood T cell repertoires in COVID-19. Study in general: Whether acute or convalescent, the COVID-19 samples came from the United States, Italy and Spain. From T cells, B-cell-depleted T cells, or PBMCs came the material, which was cDNA or gDNA.

Recovery among Cohort 3 donors was established by two negative PCRs, clearance, or symptom resolution. Trimming removed 5 bases from V and 7 bases from J; junction bases left unmatched: 7. The V gene's germline CDR1 is LGHDT and CDR2 YNNKEL (reference sequence). The CDR3 length is 13 residues. In the authors' methods: The assay estimated nucleated cells by amplifying reference gene primers. The data were produced by immunoSEQ multiplex PCR, yet TCRdb's version contains in-frame clones alone and is incomplete. V, J and clone size were drawn from that table, and D and trimming were deduced from the DNA. The repertoire holds under 300,000 clones, with 85% to 90% as singletons.

This chain connects TRBV3-1 (or the pseudogene TRBV3-2) to TRBJ1-1, with 7 bases lining up with TRBD1. Sequencing used PBMCs or T cells enriched from blood (not recorded which). The TCR sequence derives from a man in his forties or fifties who had recovered from COVID-19. CDR3 coding DNA: TGTGCCAGCAGCTACCTCAGGGGGAATGAAGCTTTCTTT. It translates to CASSYLRGNEAFF.